The 18 T cell receptor beta chains below all came from one sample that was sequenced in a study of human T cells and chemical hapten exposure. Time point meaning: patch test 2, 6 weeks after DPC sensitization. Treatment indicated: therapeutic diphenylcyclopropenone sensitization with weekly scalp DPC. Each CDR3 protein gets one entry after TCRdb re-called the RACE reads with MiXCR. The profile shows 80,000 to 100,000 distinct CDR3 sequences, less than 11% of them singletons. Specimen: whole blood, collected in connection with sensitization to the hapten diphenylcyclopropenone (DPC). These receptors originate from a woman aged 50 to 60 with alopecia areata. Some clones in this sample may be carry-over from other donors' samples.

The V and J genes are TRBV15 and TRBJ2-7; TRBD1 or TRBD2 may be the D gene (5 bases each). V was trimmed by 0 bases and J by 9 bases, leaving 9 bases between them. The CDR3 is made up of 12 amino acids. Germline-derived CDR1 and CDR2 are LNHNV and YYDKDF (reference sequence). CDR3 nucleotide sequence: TGTGCCACCAGCAGAGAGGGGCGGGTGCAGTACTTC. It is translated as CATSREGRVQYF.

The CDR3 region has the DNA TGTGCCAGCAGGACATCCGACGCAAATAATTCACCCCTCCACTTT. Its protein product is CASRTSDANNSPLHF. The chain is built from TRBV2 and TRBJ1-6; D gene uncertain. Germline CDR1 is SNHLY and CDR2 is FYNNEI. The CDR3 loop spans 15 amino acids. V was shortened by 6 bases and J by 5 bases, with 14 bases between the two germline ends. Complete variable domain (other parts from reference TRBV2 and TRBJ1-6): EPEVTQTPSHQVTQMGQEVILRCVPISNHLYFYWYRQILGQKVEFLVSFYNNEISEKSEIFDDQFSVERPDGSNFTLKIRSTKLEDSAMYFCASRTSDANNSPLHFGNGTRLTVT.

The sample holds many counts of this clonotype. The chain uses TRBV18 and TRBJ2-5; no reliable D call. CDR1 and CDR2 from the germline V gene are KGHSH and LQKENI. V lost 1 base and J lost 1, with 1 base in between. This CDR3 has 12 residues. This chain's CDR3 is CASSPRQETQYF. Written as DNA, the CDR3 is TGTGCCAGCTCACCACGCCAAGAGACCCAGTACTTC. The whole variable domain, filled in from reference TRBV18 and TRBJ2-5, reads NAGVMQNPRHLVRRRGQEARLRCSPMKGHSHVYWYRQLPEEGLKFMVYLQKENIIDESGMPKERFSAEFPKEGPSILRIQQVVRGDSAAYFCASSPRQETQYFGPGTRLLVL.

This clonotype was observed a handful of times. The chain combines TRBV20-1 with TRBJ2-7, with TRBD2 matching over 8 bases. Trimming removed 7 bases from V and 6 bases from J; junction bases left unmatched: 14. Germline V CDR1 and CDR2: DFQATT, SNEGSKA (reference sequence). The CDR3 totals 14 residues. CDR3 region: CSVPSGGLVGEQYF. As DNA, the CDR3 is TGCAGTGTTCCCAGCGGGGGCCTTGTTGGCGAGCAGTACTTC.

This clonotype was detected a few times. The chain carries TRBV19 and TRBJ1-1; D possibly corresponds to TRBD1 (6 bases). V gave up 8 bases and J gave up 8 bases, with 21 bases separating them. This CDR3 contains 14 residues. The germline V gene has CDR1 LNHDA and CDR2 SQIVND (reference sequence). CDR3 residues: CASEGPGTRLEAFF. DNA of the CDR3: TGTGCCAGTGAAGGACCGGGGACACGATTAGAAGCTTTCTTT.

This clonotype was picked up a small number of times. The rearrangement links TRBV28 to TRBJ2-1, with 14 bases identical to TRBD2. CDR3 length: 13 residues. In germline, CDR1 is MDHEN, CDR2 SYDVKM. V trimming: 11 bases; J trimming: 5 bases; junction bases outside the gene matches: 2. DNA for the CDR3: TGTGCCTGGGGACTAGCGGGAGACAATGAGCAGTTCTTC. Translation: CAWGLAGDNEQFF.

Many counts were recorded for this clonotype. The CDR3 loop is CASSMGPGANVLTF. In DNA form, the CDR3 reads TGCGCCAGCAGCATGGGGCCCGGGGCCAACGTCCTGACTTTC. V usage is TRBV5-1 and J usage is TRBJ2-6; the D gene is possibly TRBD1 (5 bases). Per germline, CDR1 SGHRS and CDR2 YFSETQ. V was shortened by 4 bases and J by 4 bases, with 9 bases between the two germline ends. This CDR3 region has 14 residues.

This clonotype was seen many times. The rearrangement joins TRBV12-3 or TRBV12-4 to TRBJ2-1, with 13 nucleotides matching TRBD2. V lost 6 bases to trimming and J lost 6 bases; unmatched junction nucleotides: 5. This CDR3 has 15 amino acids. CDR3 sequence: CASRAGLAGSNEQFF. Written as DNA, the CDR3 is TGTGCCAGCAGGGCGGGACTAGCGGGAAGCAATGAGCAGTTCTTC.

This clonotype was seen a handful of times. One junction end disagrees with the germline gene, perhaps due to a read error. J is TRBJ1-6 and V is TRBV25-1; D perhaps matches TRBD1 (5 bases). Germline CDR1 and CDR2: MGHDK and SYGVNS. The CDR3 sequence is 12 residues long. The CDR3 bases are TGTGCCAGCAGTGAACAAAACAGGAGCCCCGTTTTT. It yields the protein CASSEQNRSPVF.

This chain links TRBV7-9 with TRBJ2-3, with D possibly being TRBD2 (6 bases). The V gene's germline CDR1 is SEHNR and CDR2 FQNEAQ (reference sequence). The CDR3 consists of 15 residues. Trimming cost V 1 base and J 2 bases, with 10 bases left between them. CDR3 DNA sequence: TGTGCCAGCAGCTTAGACGGGAGCGACACAGATACGCAGTATTTT. Translation gives CASSLDGSDTDTQYF.

This clonotype was counted a few times. The chain combines TRBV2 with TRBJ2-1; D might be TRBD1 (6 bases). CDR1 and CDR2 from the germline V gene are SNHLY and FYNNEI. Trimming took 3 bases from V and 6 from J, leaving 12 bases between them. The CDR3 contains 14 residues. DNA of the CDR3: TGTGCCAGCAGTGAGTCACAGGGTGGCAATGAGCAGTTCTTC. Amino acids: CASSESQGGNEQFF.

This clonotype was counted ten times or more. The V and J genes are TRBV6-6 and TRBJ1-6, with a tentative D call TRBD1 (6 bases). Germline CDR1 reads MNHNY; CDR2 reads SVGAGI (reference sequence). The CDR3 spans 16 residues. With 0 bases removed from V and 8 bases from J, the gap between germline ends came to 14 bases. The CDR3 here is CASSYSYGGADSPLHF. The DNA of the CDR3 is TGTGCCAGCAGTTACTCGTACGGGGGCGCGGATTCACCCCTCCACTTT.

This clonotype was found a few times. The chain links TRBV7-9 to TRBJ2-3; the D gene is possibly TRBD1 (5 bases). This CDR3 is built from 14 residues. V lost 3 bases and J 2 bases, leaving 9 bases between the germline ends. Germline CDR1 and CDR2: SEHNR and FQNEAQ (reference sequence). For the CDR3, the DNA is TGTGCCAGCAGCTTGGCAGGGCCCACAGATACGCAGTATTTT. Translation gives CASSLAGPTDTQYF.

This clonotype has more than one count but fewer than ten. The chain employs TRBV27 and TRBJ2-2, with D perhaps given as TRBD1 or TRBD2 (5 bases each). The germline V gene has CDR1 MNHEY and CDR2 SMNVEV (reference sequence). Trimming cost V 9 bases and J 1 base, with 12 bases left between them. This CDR3 is 14 amino acids long. CDR3 DNA sequence: TGTGCCAGTTCGAGGGGCCTGAACACCGGGGAGCTGTTTTTT. Amino acids: CASSRGLNTGELFF.

This clonotype was counted ten times or more. The V call is TRBV29-1, the J call TRBJ2-7; 8 bases map to TRBD1. CDR3 length: 14 amino acids. Germline V gene data show CDR1 as SQVTM and CDR2 as ANQGSEA. V trimming: 7 bases; J trimming: 5 bases; junction bases outside the gene matches: 13. This CDR3 is CSAARTGSFDEQYF. CDR3 sequence (DNA): TGCAGCGCCGCCCGGACAGGGAGTTTCGACGAGCAGTACTTC.

This clonotype was found many times. The chain links TRBV5-1 to TRBJ2-3; 7 nucleotides line up with TRBD2. Germline CDR1 is SGHRS and CDR2 is YFSETQ. V was pared by 5 bases and J by 2 bases, with 5 bases of the junction left unmatched. The CDR3 covers 14 residues. Here the CDR3 DNA reads TGCGCCAGCAGAGGAGCGGGGCTCACAGATACGCAGTATTTT. Translated, it gives CASRGAGLTDTQYF.

This clonotype showed up many times. The J gene is TRBJ1-1, the V gene TRBV20-1, with 8 nucleotides matching TRBD1. CDR1 is DFQATT, CDR2 SNEGSKA, per germline (reference sequence). V dropped 4 bases and J dropped 1; count of bases not matched to a gene: 14. The CDR3 has 17 residues. CDR3 sequence: CSATEPHRTGGNTEAFF. Here the CDR3 DNA reads TGCAGTGCTACCGAACCCCACCGAACAGGGGGGAACACTGAAGCTTTCTTT.

This clonotype was recorded at least ten times. This rearrangement joins TRBV20-1 to TRBJ1-4, with D hard to call. V was trimmed by 0 bases and J by 7 bases, leaving 12 bases between them. Germline V gives CDR1 DFQATT, CDR2 SNEGSKA (reference sequence). CDR3 length equals 14 residues. The CDR3 region is CSARELGSGEKLFF. In DNA, the CDR3 is TGCAGTGCTAGAGAGCTAGGGTCGGGTGAAAAACTGTTTTTT.